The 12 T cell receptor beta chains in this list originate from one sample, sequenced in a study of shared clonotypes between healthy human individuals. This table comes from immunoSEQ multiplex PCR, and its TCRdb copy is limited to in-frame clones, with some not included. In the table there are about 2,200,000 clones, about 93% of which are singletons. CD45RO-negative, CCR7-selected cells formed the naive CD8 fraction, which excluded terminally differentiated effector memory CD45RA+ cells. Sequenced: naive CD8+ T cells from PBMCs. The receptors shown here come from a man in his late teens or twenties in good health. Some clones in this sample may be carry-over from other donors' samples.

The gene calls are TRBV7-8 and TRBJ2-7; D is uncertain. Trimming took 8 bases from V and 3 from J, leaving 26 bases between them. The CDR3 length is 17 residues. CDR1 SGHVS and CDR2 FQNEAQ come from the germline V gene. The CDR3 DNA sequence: TGTGCCAGCCGGTGGGTGAGCTCAGGACCGATCGACTACGAGCAGTACTTC. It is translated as CASRWVSSGPIDYEQYF.

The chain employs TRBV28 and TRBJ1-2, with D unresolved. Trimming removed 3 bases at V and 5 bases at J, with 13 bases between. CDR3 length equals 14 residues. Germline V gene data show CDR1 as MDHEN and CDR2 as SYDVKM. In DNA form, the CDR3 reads TGTGCCAGCAGTTTGGCGCCAGGACTATATGGCTACACCTTC. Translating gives CASSLAPGLYGYTF.

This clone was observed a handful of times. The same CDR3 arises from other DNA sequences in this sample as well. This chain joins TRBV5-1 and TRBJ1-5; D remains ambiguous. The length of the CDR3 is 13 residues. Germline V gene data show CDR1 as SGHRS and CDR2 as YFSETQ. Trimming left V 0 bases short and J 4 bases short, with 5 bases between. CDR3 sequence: CASSLGPNQPQHF. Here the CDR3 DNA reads TGCGCCAGCAGCTTGGGACCAAATCAGCCCCAGCATTTT. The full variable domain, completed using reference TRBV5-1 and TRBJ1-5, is KAGVTQTPRYLIKTRGQQVTLSCSPISGHRSVSWYQQTPGQGLQFLFEYFSETQRNKGNFPGRFSGRQFSNSRSEMNVSTLELGDSALYLCASSLGPNQPQHFGDGTRLSIL.

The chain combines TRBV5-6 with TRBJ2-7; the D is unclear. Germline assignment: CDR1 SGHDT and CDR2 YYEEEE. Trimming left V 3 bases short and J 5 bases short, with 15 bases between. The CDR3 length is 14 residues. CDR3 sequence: CASSSDWGSHEQYF. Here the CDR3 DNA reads TGTGCCAGCAGCTCTGATTGGGGATCCCACGAGCAGTACTTC.

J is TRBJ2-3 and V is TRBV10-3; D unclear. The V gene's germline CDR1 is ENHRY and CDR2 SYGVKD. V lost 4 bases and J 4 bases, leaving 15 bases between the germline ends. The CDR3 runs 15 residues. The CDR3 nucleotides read TGTGCCATCAGTGGCGAACATTCAGAGGCAGATACGCAGTATTTT. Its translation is CAISGEHSEADTQYF.

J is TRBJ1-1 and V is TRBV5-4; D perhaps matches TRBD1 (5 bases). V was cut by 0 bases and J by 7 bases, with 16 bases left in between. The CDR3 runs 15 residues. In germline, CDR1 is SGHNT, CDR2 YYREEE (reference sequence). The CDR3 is CASSLAWGPPNEAFF. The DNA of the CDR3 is TGTGCCAGCAGCTTGGCATGGGGCCCCCCTAATGAAGCTTTCTTT. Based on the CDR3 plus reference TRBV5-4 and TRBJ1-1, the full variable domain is ETGVTQSPTHLIKTRGQQVTLRCSSQSGHNTVSWYQQALGQGPQFIFQYYREEENGRGNFPPRFSGLQFPNYSSELNVNALELDDSALYLCASSLAWGPPNEAFFGQGTRLTVV.

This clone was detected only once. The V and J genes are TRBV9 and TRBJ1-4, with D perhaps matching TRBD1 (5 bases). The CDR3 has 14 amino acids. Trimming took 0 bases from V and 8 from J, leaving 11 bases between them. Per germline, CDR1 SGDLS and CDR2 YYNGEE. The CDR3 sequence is CASSVAGQEEKLFF. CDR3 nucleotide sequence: TGTGCCAGCAGCGTAGCGGGGCAGGAGGAAAAACTGTTTTTT. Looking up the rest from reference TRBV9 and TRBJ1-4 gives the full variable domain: DSGVTQTPKHLITATGQRVTLRCSPRSGDLSVYWYQQSLDQGLQFLIQYYNGEERAKGNILERFSAQQFPDLHSELNLSSLELGDSALYFCASSVAGQEEKLFFGSGTQLSVL.

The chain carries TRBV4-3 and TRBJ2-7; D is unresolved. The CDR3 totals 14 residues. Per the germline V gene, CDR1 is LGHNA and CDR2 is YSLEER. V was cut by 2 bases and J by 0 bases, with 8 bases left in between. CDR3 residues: CASSQRIVSYEQYF. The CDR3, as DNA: TGCGCCAGCAGCCAACGGATAGTCTCCTACGAGCAGTACTTC.

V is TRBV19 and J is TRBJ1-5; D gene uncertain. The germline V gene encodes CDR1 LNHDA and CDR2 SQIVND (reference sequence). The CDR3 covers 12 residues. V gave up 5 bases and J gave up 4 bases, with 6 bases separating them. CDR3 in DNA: TGTGCCAGTAGTTACACGAATCAGCCCCAGCATTTT. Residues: CASSYTNQPQHF.

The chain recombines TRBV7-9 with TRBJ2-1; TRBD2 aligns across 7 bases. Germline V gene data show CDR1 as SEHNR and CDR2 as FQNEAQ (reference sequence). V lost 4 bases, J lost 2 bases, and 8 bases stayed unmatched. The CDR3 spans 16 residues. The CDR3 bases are TGTGCCAGCAGCTGGCTTAGCGGGCCGACCTACAATGAGCAGTTCTTC. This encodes CASSWLSGPTYNEQFF.

This CDR3 reads CASSVGAGRRETQYF. The CDR3 bases are TGTGCCAGCAGCGTAGGGGCAGGGCGCAGGGAGACCCAGTACTTC. The chain is built from TRBV9 and TRBJ2-5, with D tentatively TRBD1 (5 bases). This CDR3 spans 15 amino acids. From germline, CDR1 is SGDLS and CDR2 YYNGEE. V shed 0 bases and J shed 5 bases, with 14 bases lying between them. Together with reference TRBV9 and TRBJ2-5, the CDR3 gives the full variable domain: DSGVTQTPKHLITATGQRVTLRCSPRSGDLSVYWYQQSLDQGLQFLIQYYNGEERAKGNILERFSAQQFPDLHSELNLSSLELGDSALYFCASSVGAGRRETQYFGPGTRLLVL.

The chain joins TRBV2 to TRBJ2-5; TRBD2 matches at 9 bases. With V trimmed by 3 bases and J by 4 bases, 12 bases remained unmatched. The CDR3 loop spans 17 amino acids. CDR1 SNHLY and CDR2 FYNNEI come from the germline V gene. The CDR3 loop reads CASSDYSGLASRETQYF. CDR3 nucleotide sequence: TGTGCCAGCAGTGATTACAGTGGACTAGCGTCTCGAGAGACCCAGTACTTC. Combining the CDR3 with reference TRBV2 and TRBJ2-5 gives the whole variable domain EPEVTQTPSHQVTQMGQEVILRCVPISNHLYFYWYRQILGQKVEFLVSFYNNEISEKSEIFDDQFSVERPDGSNFTLKIRSTKLEDSAMYFCASSDYSGLASRETQYFGPGTRLLVL.